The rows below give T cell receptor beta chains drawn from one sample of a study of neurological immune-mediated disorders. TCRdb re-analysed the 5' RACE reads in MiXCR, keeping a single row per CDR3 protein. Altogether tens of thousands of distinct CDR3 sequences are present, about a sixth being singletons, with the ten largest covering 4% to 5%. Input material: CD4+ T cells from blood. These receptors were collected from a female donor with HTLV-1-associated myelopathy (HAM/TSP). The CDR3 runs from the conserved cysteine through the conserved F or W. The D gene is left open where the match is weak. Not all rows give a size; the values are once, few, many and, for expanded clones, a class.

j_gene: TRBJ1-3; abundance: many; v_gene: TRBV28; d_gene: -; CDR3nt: TGTGCCAGCAGTTCCCAGGGGAGCTCTGGAAACACCATATATTTT; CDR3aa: CASSSQGSSGNTIYF
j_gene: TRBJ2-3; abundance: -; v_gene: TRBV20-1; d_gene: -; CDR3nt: TGCTCTGGAAGTGAGGGCACAGATACGCAGTATTTT; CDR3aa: CSGSEGTDTQYF
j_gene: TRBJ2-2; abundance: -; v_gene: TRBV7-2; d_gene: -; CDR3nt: -; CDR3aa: CASSLAVEQFFGPGTRDTGELFF
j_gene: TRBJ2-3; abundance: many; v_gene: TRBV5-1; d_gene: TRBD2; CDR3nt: TGCGCCAGCAGCTTTCGCGGGGCGGGAGGGCCGATGACAGATACGCAGTATTTT; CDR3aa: CASSFRGAGGPMTDTQYF
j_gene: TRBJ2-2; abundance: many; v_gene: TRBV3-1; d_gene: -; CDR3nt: TGTGCCAGCAGCCAACTGGGGCCCGACACCGGGGAGCTGTTTTTT; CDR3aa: CASSQLGPDTGELFF
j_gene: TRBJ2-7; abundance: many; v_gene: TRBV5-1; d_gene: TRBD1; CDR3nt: TGCGCCAGCAGCTTCGCCGGGACAGGGGTTTACGAGCAGTACTTC; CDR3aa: CASSFAGTGVYEQYF
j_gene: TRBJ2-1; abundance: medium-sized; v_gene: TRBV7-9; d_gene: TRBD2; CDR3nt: TGTGCCAGCAGCTCCCAGGGACTAGCGGGAGATGAGCAGTTCTTC; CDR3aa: CASSSQGLAGDEQFF
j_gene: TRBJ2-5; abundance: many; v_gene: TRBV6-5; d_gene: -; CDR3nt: TGTGCCAGTCTCCCGACTAGGGAATCACAAGAGACCCAGTACTTC; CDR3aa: CASLPTRESQETQYF
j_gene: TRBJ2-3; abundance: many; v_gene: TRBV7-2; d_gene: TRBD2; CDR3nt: TGTGCCAGCAGCTACTGGACTAGCGCAGATACGCAGTATTTT; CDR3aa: CASSYWTSADTQYF
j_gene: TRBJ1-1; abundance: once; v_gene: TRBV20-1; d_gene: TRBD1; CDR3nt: TGCAGTGCTATAGACGGACAGGAGAAGTATGAAGCTTTCTTT; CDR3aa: CSAIDGQEKYEAFF
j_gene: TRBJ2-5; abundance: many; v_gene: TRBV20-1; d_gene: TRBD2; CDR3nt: TGCAGTGCTAGAGTAACTAGCGGGAGTTTGGAGACCCAGTACTTC; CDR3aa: CSARVTSGSLETQYF
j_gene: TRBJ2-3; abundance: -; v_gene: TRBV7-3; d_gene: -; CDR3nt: TGTGCCAGCAGCTTTAGATCAGATACGCAGTATTTT; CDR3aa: CASSFRSDTQYF
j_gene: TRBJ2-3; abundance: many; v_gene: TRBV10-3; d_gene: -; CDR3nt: TGTGCCATCAGGGGACTTAACACAGATACGCAGTATTTT; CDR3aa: CAIRGLNTDTQYF
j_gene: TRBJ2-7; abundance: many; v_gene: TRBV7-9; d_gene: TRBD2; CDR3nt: TGTGCCAGCAGCTTGACTAGCGGGATCTCCTACGAGCAGTACTTC; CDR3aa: CASSLTSGISYEQYF
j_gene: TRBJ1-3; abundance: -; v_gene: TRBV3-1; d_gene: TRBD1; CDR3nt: TGTGCCATCAACCAAGATCGGACAGGTGACAGGTACACGGACACTATATATTTT; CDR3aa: CAINQDRTGDRYTDTIYF
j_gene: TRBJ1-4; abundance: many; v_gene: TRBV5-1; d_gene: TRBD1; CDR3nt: TGCGCCAGCAGCGGCCAGGGGGCGCAGGAAAAACTGTTTTTT; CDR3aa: CASSGQGAQEKLFF
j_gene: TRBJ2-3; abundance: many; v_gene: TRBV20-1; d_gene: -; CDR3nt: TGCAGTGCTAGAGATCTCAGCGGAAGGACGCAGTATTTT; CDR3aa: CSARDLSGRTQYF
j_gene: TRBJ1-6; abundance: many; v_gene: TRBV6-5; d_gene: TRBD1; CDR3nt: TGTGCCAGCAGTTCGGGACAGCGAGCCTATAATTCACCCCTCCACTTT; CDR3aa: CASSSGQRAYNSPLHF
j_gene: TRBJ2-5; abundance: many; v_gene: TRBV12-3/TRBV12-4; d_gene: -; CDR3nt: TGTGCCAGCAGTTTTACAGGCCAGAAAGGGGAGACCCAGTACTTC; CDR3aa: CASSFTGQKGETQYF
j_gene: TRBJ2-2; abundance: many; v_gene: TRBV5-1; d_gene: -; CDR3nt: TGCGCCAGCAGCTTGACGAGTCCGAGGACCGGGGAGCTGTTTTTT; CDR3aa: CASSLTSPRTGELFF
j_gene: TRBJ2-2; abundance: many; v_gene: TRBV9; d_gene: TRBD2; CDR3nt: TGTGCCAGCAGCCCTAGCGGGGAGTTCGGGGAGCTGTTTTTT; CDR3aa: CASSPSGEFGELFF
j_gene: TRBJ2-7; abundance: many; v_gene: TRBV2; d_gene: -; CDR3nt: TGTGCCAGCAGTGCGCAGCAGAACCCCTACGAGCAGTACTTC; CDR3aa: CASSAQQNPYEQYF
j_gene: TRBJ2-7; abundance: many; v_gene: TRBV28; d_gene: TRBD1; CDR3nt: TGTGCCAGCAGTCCACGGACAGGGGGCAGGTACGAGCAGTACTTC; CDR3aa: CASSPRTGGRYEQYF
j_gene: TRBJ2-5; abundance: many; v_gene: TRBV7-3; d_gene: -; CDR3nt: TGTGCCAGCAGCTTAGGACCGGGGGTCCAAGAGACCCAGTACTTC; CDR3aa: CASSLGPGVQETQYF
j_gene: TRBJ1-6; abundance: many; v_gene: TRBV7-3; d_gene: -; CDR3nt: TGTGCCAGCAGCTTAAACCAGAATTCACCCCTCCACTTT; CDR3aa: CASSLNQNSPLHF
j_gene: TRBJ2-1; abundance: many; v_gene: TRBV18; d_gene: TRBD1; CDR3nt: TGTGCCAGCTCACCATGGGACAGGGAATACAATGAGCAGTTCTTC; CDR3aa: CASSPWDREYNEQFF
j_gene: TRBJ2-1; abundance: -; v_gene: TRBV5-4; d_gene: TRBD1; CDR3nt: TGTGCCAGCAGCCTGGCTCAGGGGGCAGCGGGCAATGAGCAGTTCTTC; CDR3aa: CASSLAQGAAGNEQFF
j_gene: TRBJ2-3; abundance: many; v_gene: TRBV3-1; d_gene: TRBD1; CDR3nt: TGTGCCAGCAGCCAGAACCGGGACAGGAGCACAGATACGCAGTATTTT; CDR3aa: CASSQNRDRSTDTQYF
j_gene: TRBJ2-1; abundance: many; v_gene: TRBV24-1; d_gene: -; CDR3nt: TGTGCCACCAGTTACGGGGGTCTCTCCTACAATGAGCAGTTCTTC; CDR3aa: CATSYGGLSYNEQFF
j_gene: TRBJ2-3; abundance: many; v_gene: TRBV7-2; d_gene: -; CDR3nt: TGTGCCAGCAGCTTAGGTCCGGGGGATACGCAGTATTTT; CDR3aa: CASSLGPGDTQYF
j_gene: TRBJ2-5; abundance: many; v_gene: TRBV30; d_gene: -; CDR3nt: TGTGCCTGGAGCCAGCAAGAGACCCAGTACTTC; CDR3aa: CAWSQQETQYF
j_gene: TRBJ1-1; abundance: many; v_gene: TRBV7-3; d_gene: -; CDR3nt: TGTGCCAGCAAGGTGGAACGGAACACTGAAGCTTTCTTT; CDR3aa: CASKVERNTEAFF
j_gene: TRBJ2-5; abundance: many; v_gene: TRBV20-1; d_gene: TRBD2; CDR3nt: TGCAGTGCTAGAGATTCGGAAGGACTAGCGGGATTTGAGACCCAGTACTTC; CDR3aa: CSARDSEGLAGFETQYF
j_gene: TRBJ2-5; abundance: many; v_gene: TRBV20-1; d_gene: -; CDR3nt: TGCAGTGCTAGGGGAGAGACCCAGTACTTC; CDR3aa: CSARGETQYF
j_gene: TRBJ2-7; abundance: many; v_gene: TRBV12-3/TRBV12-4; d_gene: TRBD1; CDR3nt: TGTGCCAGCAGATTGACAGGGAAGAATGGCGAGCAGTACTTC; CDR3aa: CASRLTGKNGEQYF
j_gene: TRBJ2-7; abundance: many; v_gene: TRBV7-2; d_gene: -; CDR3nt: TGTGCCAGCAGCTTTATCTCGCAATCCTACGAGCAGTACTTC; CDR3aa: CASSFISQSYEQYF
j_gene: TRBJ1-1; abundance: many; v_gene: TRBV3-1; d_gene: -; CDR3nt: TGTGCCAGCAGCAACACAGGGTTTACTGAAGCTTTCTTT; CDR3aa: CASSNTGFTEAFF
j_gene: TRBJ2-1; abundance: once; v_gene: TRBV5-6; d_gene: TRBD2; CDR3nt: TGTGCCAGCCTGGAGTGGGCGGGGGGCCTTAATGAGCAGTTCTTC; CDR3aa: CASLEWAGGLNEQFF
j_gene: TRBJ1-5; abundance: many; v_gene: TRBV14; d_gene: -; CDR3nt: TGTGCCAGCAGCCAAGATGGTGGCCCCTACAATCAGCCCCAGCATTTT; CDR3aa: CASSQDGGPYNQPQHF
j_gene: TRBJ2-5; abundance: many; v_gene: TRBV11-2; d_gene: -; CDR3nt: TGTGCCAGCAGCCCAACCAGCCCGGGAGAGACCCAGTACTTC; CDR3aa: CASSPTSPGETQYF
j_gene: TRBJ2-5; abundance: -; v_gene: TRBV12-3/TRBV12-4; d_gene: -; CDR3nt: TGTGCCAGCCGATTGGTGGTGGGCGAGACCCAGTACTTC; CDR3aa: CASRLVVGETQYF
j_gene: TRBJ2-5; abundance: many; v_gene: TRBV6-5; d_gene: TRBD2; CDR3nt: TGTGCCAGCAGTTACTCGTCTAGCGGGGGGGCCCGGAGAGAGACCCAGTACTTC; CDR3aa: CASSYSSSGGARRETQYF
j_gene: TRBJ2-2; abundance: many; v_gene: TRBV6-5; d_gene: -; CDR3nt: TGTGCCAGCAGTCCGGAGACGAACACCGGGGAGCTGTTTTTT; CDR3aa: CASSPETNTGELFF
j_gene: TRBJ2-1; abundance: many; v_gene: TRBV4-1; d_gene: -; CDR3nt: TGCGCCAGCAGCCAAGTGCGGAACAGGGCGAATGAGCAGTTCTTC; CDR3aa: CASSQVRNRANEQFF
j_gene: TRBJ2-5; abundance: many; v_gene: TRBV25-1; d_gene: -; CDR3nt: TGTGCCAGCAGTGACCCGCGACAGTACCAAGAGACCCAGTACTTC; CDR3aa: CASSDPRQYQETQYF
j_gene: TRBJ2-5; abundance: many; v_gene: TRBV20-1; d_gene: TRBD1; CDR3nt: TGCAGTGCTGCCAGGGGGACGGGGGAGACCCAGTACTTC; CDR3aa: CSAARGTGETQYF
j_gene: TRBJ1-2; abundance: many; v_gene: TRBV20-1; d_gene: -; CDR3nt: TGCAGTGCTCTCCTCCCGGGAAGCTATGGCTACACCTTC; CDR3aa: CSALLPGSYGYTF
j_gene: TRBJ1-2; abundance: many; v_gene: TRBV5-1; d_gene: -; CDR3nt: TGCGCCAGCAGCTTGGGGGATACCAGAATTGGCTACACCTTC; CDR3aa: CASSLGDTRIGYTF
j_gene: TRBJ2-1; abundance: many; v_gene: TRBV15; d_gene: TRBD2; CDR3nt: TGTGCCACCAGCAGAGATAGGACTAGAGATGAGCAGTTCTTC; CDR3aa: CATSRDRTRDEQFF
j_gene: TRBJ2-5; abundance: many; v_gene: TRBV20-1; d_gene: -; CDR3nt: TGCAGTGCTAGAGACCCTGGAGAGCAGACCCAGTACTTC; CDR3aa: CSARDPGEQTQYF
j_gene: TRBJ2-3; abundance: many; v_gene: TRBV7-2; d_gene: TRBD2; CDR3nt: TGTGCCAGCAACGACGGGGGGAGCACAGATACGCAGTATTTT; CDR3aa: CASNDGGSTDTQYF
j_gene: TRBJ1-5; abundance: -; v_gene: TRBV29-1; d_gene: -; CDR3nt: TGCAGCGTTGGACACGCGGGACAGCCCCAGCATTTT; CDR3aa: CSVGHAGQPQHF
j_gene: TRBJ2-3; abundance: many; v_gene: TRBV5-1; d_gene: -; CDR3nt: TGCGCCAGCAGTTTACAGGGAGGTGAGGATACGCAGTATTTT; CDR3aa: CASSLQGGEDTQYF
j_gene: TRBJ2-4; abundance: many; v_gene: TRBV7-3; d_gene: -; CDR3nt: TGTGCCAGCAGCTTAACGAAAACTGACATTCAGTACTTC; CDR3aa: CASSLTKTDIQYF
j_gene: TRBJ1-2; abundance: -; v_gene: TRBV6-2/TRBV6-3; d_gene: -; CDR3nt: TGTGCCAGCAGTCAGACAGAATCCGGTGGCTACACCTTC; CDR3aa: CASSQTESGGYTF
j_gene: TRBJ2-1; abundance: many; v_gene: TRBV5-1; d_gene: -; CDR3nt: TGCGCCAGCAGCTTGGAGGACCGCCCCCCCAATGAGCAGTTCTTC; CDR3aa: CASSLEDRPPNEQFF
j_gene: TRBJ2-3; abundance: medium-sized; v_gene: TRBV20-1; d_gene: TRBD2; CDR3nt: TGCAGTGCTAGAGGGGTAATCGGGGGGGGACTGCTTAGCACAGATACGCAGTATTTT; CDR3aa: CSARGVIGGGLLSTDTQYF
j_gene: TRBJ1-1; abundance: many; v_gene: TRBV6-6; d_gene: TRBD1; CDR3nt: TGTGCCAGCAGTCAGGACAGGGAGACCACTGAAGCTTTCTTT; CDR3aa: CASSQDRETTEAFF
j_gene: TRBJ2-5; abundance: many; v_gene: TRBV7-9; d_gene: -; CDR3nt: TGTGCCAGCAGCTTAGTCGTGTCAGAGACCCAGTACTTC; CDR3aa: CASSLVVSETQYF
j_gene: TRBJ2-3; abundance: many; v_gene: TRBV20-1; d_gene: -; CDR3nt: TGCAGTGCTAGTCAGGGCTCTGTAGATACGCAGTATTTT; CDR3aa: CSASQGSVDTQYF